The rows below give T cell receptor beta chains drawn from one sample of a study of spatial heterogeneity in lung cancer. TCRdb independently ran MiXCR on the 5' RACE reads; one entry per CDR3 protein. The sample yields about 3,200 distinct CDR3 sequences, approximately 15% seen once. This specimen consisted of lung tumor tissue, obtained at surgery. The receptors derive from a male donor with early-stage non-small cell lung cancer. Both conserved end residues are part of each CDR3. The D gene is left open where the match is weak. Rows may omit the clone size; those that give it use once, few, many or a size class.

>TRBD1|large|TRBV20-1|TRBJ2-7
TGCAGTGCCCTTGGGACAGGGGTTGGGGAGCAGTACTTC
CSALGTGVGEQYF
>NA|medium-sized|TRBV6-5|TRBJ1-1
TGTGCCAGCAGTTACGGTTGGTATCTGGGAACTGAAGCTTTCTTT
CASSYGWYLGTEAFF
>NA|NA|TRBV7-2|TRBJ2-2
TGTGCCAGCAGCTTAGCGGCGGCGAACACCGGGGAGCTGTTTTTT
CASSLAAANTGELFF
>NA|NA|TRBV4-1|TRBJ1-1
TGCGCCAGCAGCCAATCCAGGGCTCTCTCAATGAACACTGAAGCTTTCTTT
CASSQSRALSMNTEAFF
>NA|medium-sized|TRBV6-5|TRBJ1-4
TGTGCCAGCAGTTACGGCGGTATGGGGGCAACTAATGAAAAACTGTTTTTT
CASSYGGMGATNEKLFF
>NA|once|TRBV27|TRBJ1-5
TGTGCCAGCAGTTTACGGTGGAGGGCGGATCAGCCCCAGCATTTT
CASSLRWRADQPQHF
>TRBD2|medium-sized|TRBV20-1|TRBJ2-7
TGCAGTGCTGGATCTGGTCGGGGGGGTCAATACGAGCAGTACTTC
CSAGSGRGGQYEQYF
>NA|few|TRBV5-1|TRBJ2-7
TGCGCCAGCTCTTTGGTCGTCTCCTACGAGCAGTACTTC
CASSLVVSYEQYF
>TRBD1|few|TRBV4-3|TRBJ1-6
TGCGCCAGCAGCCAAGATAACAGGGGTGGATCACCCCTCCACTTT
CASSQDNRGGSPLHF
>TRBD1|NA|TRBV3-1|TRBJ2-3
TGTGCCAGTACTCCGACAGGGCGCACAGATACGCAGTATTTT
CASTPTGRTDTQYF
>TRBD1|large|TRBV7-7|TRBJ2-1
TGTGCCAGCAGCTCTGGGACAGGTGCGGGTGAGCAGTTCTTC
CASSSGTGAGEQFF
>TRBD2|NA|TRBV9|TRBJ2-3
TGTGCCAGCACAACTAGCGGGGGAGGCACAGATACGCAGTATTTT
CASTTSGGGTDTQYF
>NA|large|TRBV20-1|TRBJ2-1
TGCAGTGCTAGAGGACTGGGGGTGGGTGAGCAGTTCTTC
CSARGLGVGEQFF
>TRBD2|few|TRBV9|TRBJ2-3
TGTGCCAGCAGCGTAGGACTAGCGGGAGGAACAGATACGCAGTATTTT
CASSVGLAGGTDTQYF
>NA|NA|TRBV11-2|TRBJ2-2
TGTGCCAGCAGCTTAACGGGGCGCGGCACCGGGGAGCTGTTTTTT
CASSLTGRGTGELFF
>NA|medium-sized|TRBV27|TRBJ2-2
TGTGCCAGCAGTCGCAGGGACACCGGGGAGCTGTTTTTT
CASSRRDTGELFF
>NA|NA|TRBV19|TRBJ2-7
TGTGCCAGTAGCCAGTACGGGGGAACCTACGAGCAGTACTTC
CASSQYGGTYEQYF
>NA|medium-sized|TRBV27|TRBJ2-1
TGTGCCAGCAGTTTGTACGGATACAATGAGCAGTTCTTC
CASSLYGYNEQFF
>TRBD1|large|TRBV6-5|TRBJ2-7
TGTGCCAGCAGTAACGGGGACAGGGTCTCCGAGCAGTACTTC
CASSNGDRVSEQYF
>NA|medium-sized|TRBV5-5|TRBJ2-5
TGTGCCAGCAGCAGGACAGTAAATCAAGAGACCCAGTACTTC
CASSRTVNQETQYF
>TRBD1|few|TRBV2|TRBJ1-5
TGTGCCAGCAGCGGACAGGGGTTAGGTCAGCCCCAGCATTTT
CASSGQGLGQPQHF
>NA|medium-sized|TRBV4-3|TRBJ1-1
TGCGCCAGCAGCCAAACCGGATCGGGGCCAAAAGCTTTCTTT
CASSQTGSGPKAFF
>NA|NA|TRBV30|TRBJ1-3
TGTGCCTGGAGTGGACAAAAACGGAGAAACACCATATATTTT
CAWSGQKRRNTIYF
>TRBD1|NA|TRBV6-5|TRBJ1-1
TGTGCCAGCAGTCTGCCAGGGGGCACTGAAGCTTTCTTT
CASSLPGGTEAFF
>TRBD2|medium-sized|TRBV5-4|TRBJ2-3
TGTGCCAGCACCGGGGGGTCCGGGACTAGCGGGGCTGAGGGCACAGATACGCAGTATTTT
CASTGGSGTSGAEGTDTQYF
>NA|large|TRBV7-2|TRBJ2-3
TGTGCCAGCAGCGTAACGGTCGGGAGCCCAGATACGCAGTATTTT
CASSVTVGSPDTQYF
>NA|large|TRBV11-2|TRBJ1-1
TGTGCCAGCAGCTTAGGTGTGAACACTGAAGCTTTCTTT
CASSLGVNTEAFF
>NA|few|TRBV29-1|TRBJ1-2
TGCAGCGTTGCGGGGGCGCCAGGGTATGGCTACACCTTC
CSVAGAPGYGYTF
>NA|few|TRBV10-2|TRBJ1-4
TGCGCCAGCGGTCTGGGGGGGCTGGCTAATGAAAAACTGTTTTTT
CASGLGGLANEKLFF
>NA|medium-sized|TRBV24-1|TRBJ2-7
TGTGCCACCAGTGATGAGGCAGACAGCTACGAGCAGTACTTC
CATSDEADSYEQYF
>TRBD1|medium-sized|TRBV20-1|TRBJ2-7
TGCAGTGCTTCCCACAGGGACAGGGCCTACGAGCAGTACTTC
CSASHRDRAYEQYF
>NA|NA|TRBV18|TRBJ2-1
TGTGCCAGCTCACCCAATTGGAATTTGGATGAGCAGTTCTTC
CASSPNWNLDEQFF
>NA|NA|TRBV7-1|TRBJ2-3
TGTGCCAGCAGCTCCGGGACACCTAAATCCCCAGATACGCAGTATTTT
CASSSGTPKSPDTQYF
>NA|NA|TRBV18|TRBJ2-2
TGTGCCAGCTCACCTCGGACCACCGGGGAGCTGTTTTTT
CASSPRTTGELFF
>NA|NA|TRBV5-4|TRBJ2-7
TGTGCCAGCAGCCCACTCGGGCGCAGGGGAGACTACGAGCAGTACTTC
CASSPLGRRGDYEQYF
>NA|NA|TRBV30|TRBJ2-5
TGTGCCTGGAGGAGGCATACGGAAGGGGAGACCCAGTACTTC
CAWRRHTEGETQYF
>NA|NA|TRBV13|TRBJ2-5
TGTGCCAGCAGCCCCCCGGCCACGGACGCGCGGCAAGAGACCCAGTACTTC
CASSPPATDARQETQYF
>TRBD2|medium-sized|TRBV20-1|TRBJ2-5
TGCAGTGCTAAAAATCTAGCGGGAGGCCAAGAGACCCAGTACTTC
CSAKNLAGGQETQYF
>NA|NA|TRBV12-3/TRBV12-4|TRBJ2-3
TGTGCCAGCAGAGCCGGGACTGGCACGGATACGCAGTATTTT
CASRAGTGTDTQYF
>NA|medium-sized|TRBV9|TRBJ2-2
TGTGCCAGCAGCGTAGACGCGGGATCGGTCGGGGAGCTGTTTTTT
CASSVDAGSVGELFF
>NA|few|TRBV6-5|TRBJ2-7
TGTGCCAGCAGTTACGCGTCCTCCCGGGACTACGAGCAGTACTTC
CASSYASSRDYEQYF
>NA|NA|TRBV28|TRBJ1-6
TGTGCCAGCAGTTTATTTAGGAATTCACCCCTCCACTTT
CASSLFRNSPLHF
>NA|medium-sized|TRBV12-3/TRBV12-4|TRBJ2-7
TGTGCCAGCAGTCCCGGGCCAAACTCCTACGAGCAGTACTTC
CASSPGPNSYEQYF
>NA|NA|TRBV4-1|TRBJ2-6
TGCGCCAGCAGCCCGCGGACTTATCGCTCTGGGGCCAACGTCCTGACTTTC
CASSPRTYRSGANVLTF
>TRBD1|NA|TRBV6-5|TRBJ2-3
TGTGCCAGCAGCCTCAGGGGGAGCGCAGATACGCAGTATTTT
CASSLRGSADTQYF
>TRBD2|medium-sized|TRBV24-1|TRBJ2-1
TGTGCCACCGGGGCGGGAGTCATCCCTGAGCAGTTCTTC
CATGAGVIPEQFF
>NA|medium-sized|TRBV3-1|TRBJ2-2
TGTGCCAGCAGCCAAGTTGACACCGGGGAGCTGTTTTTT
CASSQVDTGELFF